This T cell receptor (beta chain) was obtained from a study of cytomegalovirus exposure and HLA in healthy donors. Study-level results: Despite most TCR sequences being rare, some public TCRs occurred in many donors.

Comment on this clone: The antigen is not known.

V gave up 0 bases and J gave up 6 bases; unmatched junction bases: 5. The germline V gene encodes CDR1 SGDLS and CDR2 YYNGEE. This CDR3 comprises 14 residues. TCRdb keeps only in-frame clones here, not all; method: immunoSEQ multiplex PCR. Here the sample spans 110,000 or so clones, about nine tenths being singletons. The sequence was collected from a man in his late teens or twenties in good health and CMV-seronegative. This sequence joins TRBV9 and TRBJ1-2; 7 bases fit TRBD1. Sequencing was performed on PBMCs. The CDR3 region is CASSVGRQGDGYTF. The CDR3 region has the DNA TGTGCCAGCAGCGTAGGTCGACAGGGAGATGGCTACACCTTC.